This T cell receptor (beta chain) was recorded in a study of blood T cell repertoires in COVID-19. Overall study context: The samples span acute and convalescent COVID-19 from the United States, Italy and Spain.

In the original workflow: How many nucleated cells were present was estimated from reference gene primer amplification. TCRdb's copy holds only in-frame clones and misses some; the assay was immunoSEQ multiplex PCR. V and J calls and clone size come straight from that table; D and trimming were deduced from the DNA. The data hold roughly 130,000 clones, with approximately 84% observed a single time. In germline, CDR1 is SGHNT, CDR2 YYREEE (reference sequence). V was cut by 9 bases and J by 1 base, with 16 bases left in between. CDR3 length: 14 residues. The receptor's source is an older woman with acute or convalescent COVID-19. The chain recombines TRBV5-4 with TRBJ1-1, with a possible D match to TRBD1 (6 bases). Sequences were obtained from peripheral blood. The CDR3 DNA reads TGTGCCACCAGGACAGTGATATCGAACACTGAAGCTTTCTTT. This codes for CATRTVISNTEAFF.